The clone carrying this T cell receptor beta chain was recorded at least ten times. The sample belongs to a study of T cell repertoires in cytomegalovirus infection. Study as a whole: TCR beta signatures that were public indicated CMV infection and matching HLA type.

CDR1 is SGHTA, CDR2 FQGNSA, per germline. This CDR3 spans 15 amino acids. V lost 5 bases and J lost 3; bases outside the gene matches: 4. TCRdb re-called the reads with MiXCR, one entry per CDR3 protein. The data contain more than 200,000 distinct CDR3 sequences, around 9% of them singletons. The chain uses TRBV7-2 and TRBJ2-2, with 9 positions matching TRBD1. The sample was PBMCs. The source of this sequence is a human donor in good health (CMV status not recorded). Some clones in this sample may be carry-over from other donors' samples. The CDR3 reads CASSLQGAYTGELFF. The CDR3 DNA reads as TGTGCCAGCAGCCTACAGGGGGCCTACACCGGGGAGCTGTTTTTT.